The following is a T cell receptor (beta chain) sequence with its context. This clone occurred a few times. It lacks a known antigen. No base quality information exists; no much larger clone differs at one position. This entry is derived from a study of cytomegalovirus exposure and HLA in healthy donors (dated by TCRdb to between 2016 and 2019). Looking at the study overall: A later analysis indicated that the roughly 130 validation repertoires were generated on the platform also employed for the approximately 700 repertoires of the first cohort. The study was designed to test whether signatures of past pathogen exposure could be identified by cataloging public T cell receptors. A separate validation cohort of roughly 110 different subjects was used in addition to the approximately 670-subject first cohort. To predict cytomegalovirus infection status, the study brought together high-throughput TCR immunosequencing, statistical association of individual TCRs with disease status, and machine learning. What the study reported, not specific to this receptor: The validation cohort had no HLA typing available for a later analysis, so co-occurrence within that cohort was assessed over all 130 or so repertoires. Most TCR sequences were observed very rarely across donors, whereas some public TCRs were present in many individuals. Subsequent analysis determined that TCRs grouped into clusters in the first cohort also showed a tendency toward co-occurrence across the roughly 130 validation repertoires, and 85% to 95% of cluster scores exceeded 0. The authors suggested that the approach could potentially be generalized to other disease states and immunological phenotypes. The study listed over 150 TCR beta chains as associated with cytomegalovirus. A few of the identified cytomegalovirus-associated TCR beta chains were confirmed in vitro to be specific for cytomegalovirus antigens. Cytomegalovirus status was reported to be diagnosed by the classifier with high specificity and sensitivity in both the original and validation cohorts.

Library creation used the immunoSEQ multiplex PCR assay. Processing in the source paper ran as follows. A statistical classification framework was built for diagnosing cytomegalovirus status from the catalog of TCR beta chain sequences. TCRdb took over this immuneACCESS table, retaining in-frame rearrangements with V and J assigned. Such tables are incomplete; in checked studies, under half of the missing clones stem from an unresolved V gene, and the remainder is unexplained. V, J and clone size are those of that table, while D and trimming were read from the DNA. For this sample the table gives roughly 110,000 clones, of which around 89% were detected only once. 1.8% of the sample is held by the ten biggest clonotypes. Separate from the roughly 650-subject first cohort, the validation cohort of more than 90 subjects was the group to which the donors belonged. From cysteine to phenylalanine, the CDR3 is 13 amino acids long. Just the 39-base CDR3 DNA is kept, in frame starting at base 1.

The specimen was PBMCs. The TCR originated in a young woman in good health and CMV-seropositive. The V gene is TRBV21-1 and the J gene is TRBJ1-6; the D call of TRBD1 is as the table states it, not checked on the DNA. TRBV21-1 is shown as a pseudogene. The CDR3 is CASRLQGHSPLHF. The nucleotide sequence reads as follows: TGTGCCAGCAGGCTACAGGGTCATTCACCCCTCCACTTT.